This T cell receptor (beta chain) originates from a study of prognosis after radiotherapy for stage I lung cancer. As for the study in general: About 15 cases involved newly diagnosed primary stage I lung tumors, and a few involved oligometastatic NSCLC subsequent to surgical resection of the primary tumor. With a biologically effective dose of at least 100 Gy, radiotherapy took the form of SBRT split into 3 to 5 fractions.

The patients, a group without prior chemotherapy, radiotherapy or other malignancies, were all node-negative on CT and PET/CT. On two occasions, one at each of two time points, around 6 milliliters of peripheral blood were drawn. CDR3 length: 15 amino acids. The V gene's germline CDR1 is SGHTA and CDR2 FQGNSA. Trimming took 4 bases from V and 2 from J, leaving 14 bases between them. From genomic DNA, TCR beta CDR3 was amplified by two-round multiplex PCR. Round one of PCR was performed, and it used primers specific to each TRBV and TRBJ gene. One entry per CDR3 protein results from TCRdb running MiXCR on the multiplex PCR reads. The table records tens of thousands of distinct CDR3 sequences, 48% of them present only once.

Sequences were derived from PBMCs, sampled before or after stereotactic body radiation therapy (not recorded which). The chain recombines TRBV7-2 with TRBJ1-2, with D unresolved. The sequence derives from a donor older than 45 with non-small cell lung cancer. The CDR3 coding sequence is TGTGCCAGCAGCTGGCGTCACATGAGAAACTATGGCTACACCTTC. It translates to CASSWRHMRNYGYTF.